This T cell receptor (beta chain) comes out of a study of blood T cell repertoires in COVID-19 (dated by TCRdb to the early 2020s). The study in broad terms: The collaborator samples originated in the United States, Italy and Spain and spanned the acute and convalescent phases of COVID-19. The prospective study material was composed of cDNA or gDNA derived from T cells, B-cell-depleted T cells, or PBMCs. The dataset comprised deeply sampled blood TCRbeta repertoires from subjects exposed to, actively infected with, or recovered from COVID-19. A freely available public database, intended as a resource for researchers studying the immune response to SARS-CoV-2, is where the repertoires were released. The samples were drawn from two sources: the first 160 participants of the ongoing ImmuneRACE study, and 1,000 to 1,500 subjects contributed by 6 global collaborators. A de-identified subject ID, COVID-19 status, age in years and sex were almost always included in the sample metadata. Where available, HLA class I and class II types were obtained from metadata supplied by the sample provider rather than from assay-based typing.

TCRbeta CDR3 regions were amplified from genomic DNA by means of the immunoSEQ Assay, a bias-controlled multiplex PCR. Regarding the original processing steps: Nucleated cell counts per sample were estimated from amplification of reference gene primers within the assay. To quantify the absolute abundance of each unique TCRbeta CDR3 rearrangement, sequence reads were collapsed and filtered. For each sample, productive Simpson clonality was calculated as the square root of Simpson's diversity index across productive rearrangements. As stored in TCRdb, this immuneACCESS dataset retains in-frame rearrangements with V and J assigned. A fraction of the clones does not appear; measured against another copy, unresolved V genes explain less than half of the discrepancy, and the remainder lacks a known reason. Clonal size and the V and J genes are those of that table, whereas D and trimming came from the DNA. This sample is represented by a few hundred thousand clones; roughly 85% of them were singletons. 5% of the sample is held by the ten biggest clonotypes.

Worth noting for this clone: Its antigen is not yet known. No qualities accompany the bases; no much larger clone lies one base away.

CDR1 and CDR2 are read off the germline V gene as SGHAT and FQNNGV. Between the V and J ends, shortened by 5 bases and 12 bases respectively, the junction contains 26 bases. Including the terminal cysteine and phenylalanine, the CDR3 comprises 16 residues. Only CDR3 DNA remains: 48 bases, in frame from the first base. In the prospective study, participants were about 18 to 89 years old, resided in about two dozen geographic areas of the United States, and were enrolled through a virtual design. To assign participants to cohorts, the prospective study relied on clinical history that participants themselves reported in a screening survey and a study questionnaire. A participant counted as exposed if, within 2 weeks of entering the study, that participant had been in contact with someone who had a PCR-confirmed or clinician-diagnosed COVID-19 case. In the prospective study, mobile phlebotomists collected whole blood, serum and a nasopharyngeal or oropharyngeal swab from each participant. Participants in the prospective study had the option to provide additional blood draws and questionnaires over an approximately 2-month period. Before DNA extraction, blood samples from the prospective study were shipped at room temperature or frozen.

General findings and caveats noted by the study authors: The amount of clinical and demographic metadata varied by source and participant and was provided uncurated.

Input material: PBMCs or T cells enriched from blood (not recorded which). The clonotype was recovered from a middle-aged man who had been exposed to COVID-19. The sequence is built from TRBV11-2 and TRBJ2-1; the best D guess is TRBD2, with 6 bases matching. The nucleotides read TGTGCCAGCAGCCAAATCCCGGGACTGCAATCGACGGGGCAGTTCTTC. It translates to CASSQIPGLQSTGQFF. Reference TRBV11-2 and TRBJ2-1 proteins supply the regions before and after the CDR3; the full variable domain is: EAGVAQSPRYKIIEKRQSVAFWCNPISGHATLYWYQQILGQGPKLLIQFQNNGVVDDSQLPKDRFSAERLKGVDSTLKIQPAKLEDSAVYLCASSQIPGLQSTGQFFGPGTRLTVL.